The clone carrying this TCR beta chain was detected only a few times. Its antigen is not known. The sample belongs to a study of blood T cells in healthy people across ages. General study findings and limits: Naive T cell percentage strongly correlated with TCR beta diversity.

Per sample, a minimum of 6 million PBMCs were isolated. For the second PCR, which ran for roughly 6 to 11 cycles, a sample-barcoded 5' primer and a J-beta primer mix were used. TCRdb passed the 5' RACE reads through MiXCR, listing each CDR3 protein once. The sample contains 1.5 million to 2 million distinct CDR3 sequences, over 25% of which appear only once. V lost 5 bases, J lost 6 bases, and 13 bases stayed unmatched. This CDR3 is built from 15 residues. The chain employs TRBV12-3 or TRBV12-4 and TRBJ2-7; TRBD2 matches 7 bases. Sample: blood. This receptor was identified in a woman aged 30 to 39 in good health. DNA for the CDR3: TGTGCCAGCAGTAATTCCGGGAGGCGGTTAGGCGAGCAGTACTTC. It encodes CASSNSGRRLGEQYF.